A selection of T cell receptor beta chains follows, all from one sample in a study of immune heterogeneity within non-small cell lung tumors. TCRdb independently ran MiXCR on the multiplex PCR reads; one entry per CDR3 protein. The profile covers approximately 4,500 distinct CDR3 sequences, with 20% to 25% appearing a single time and 9.5% to 15% taken by the ten largest. Material: lung tumor tissue. All receptors derive from a man between 60 and 75 years old with non-small cell lung cancer. Each CDR3 is given with its conserved first and last residue. A D gene is named only where the DNA matches it firmly. Size tells how often a clone was seen (once, few, many) or the class of an expanded clone, and some rows leave it out.

d_gene	j_gene	abundance	v_gene	CDR3nt	CDR3aa
-	TRBJ1-5	medium-sized	TRBV5-1	TGCGCCAGCAGCTTGGGGGGGGCGAATCAGCCCCAGCATTTT	CASSLGGANQPQHF
-	TRBJ2-6	-	TRBV5-4	TGTGCCAGCAGCTTAGCGAGGGCTGGGGCCAACGTCCTGACTTTC	CASSLARAGANVLTF
TRBD1	TRBJ2-2	medium-sized	TRBV6-1	TGTGCCAGCAGTTTACGACAGGGGCACACCGGGGAGCTGTTTTTT	CASSLRQGHTGELFF
-	TRBJ1-5	-	TRBV19	TGTGCCAGTACCCAAGGGGTGGGCAATCAGCCCCAGCATTTT	CASTQGVGNQPQHF
-	TRBJ1-1	-	TRBV14	TGTGCCAGCAGCCTGGGACTGCGGAACACTGAAGCTTTCTTT	CASSLGLRNTEAFF
TRBD2	TRBJ2-3	few	TRBV3-1	TGTGCCAGCAGCCCGGGACGGGGGGGACTACAAGCAGATACGCAGTATTTT	CASSPGRGGLQADTQYF
-	TRBJ2-2	few	TRBV20-1	TGCAGTGTTAGAGATACGCTATCGAGGGGGGAGCTGTTTTTT	CSVRDTLSRGELFF
TRBD2	TRBJ2-1	few	TRBV2	TGTGGCAGCAGGACTAGCGGATACAATGAGCAGTTCTTC	CGSRTSGYNEQFF
-	TRBJ1-4	-	TRBV12-3/TRBV12-4	TGTGCCAGCAGTCTCCTGAGGGCTAATGAAAAACTGTTTTTT	CASSLLRANEKLFF
-	TRBJ1-2	medium-sized	TRBV29-1	TGCAGCGTTGAGGGACAAAACTATGGCTACACCTTC	CSVEGQNYGYTF
TRBD2	TRBJ2-7	-	TRBV19	TGTGCCAGTAGTACAGGACTAGCGGATTACGAGCAGTACTTC	CASSTGLADYEQYF
TRBD2	TRBJ2-1	-	TRBV2	TGTGCCAGCAGTTACCCGGGACTATCGGGAGTCCCAGATGAGCAGTTCTTC	CASSYPGLSGVPDEQFF
TRBD1	TRBJ1-1	medium-sized	TRBV19	TGTGCCAGTAGTACCCGGACAGGAGGGGCCCGACAGCCTGAAGCTTTCTTT	CASSTRTGGARQPEAFF
TRBD2	TRBJ2-5	-	TRBV5-1	TGCGCCAGCAGCAGGACTAGCGGGGGTCTAAAGGAGACCCAGTACTTC	CASSRTSGGLKETQYF
TRBD1	TRBJ2-4	-	TRBV5-1	TGCGCCAGCAGCTTGGGGGGGACAGATCTAGCCAAAAACATTCAGTACTTC	CASSLGGTDLAKNIQYF
TRBD2	TRBJ2-5	few	TRBV5-4	TGTGCCAGCAGCTTAGCGGGACCAGAGACCCAGTACTTC	CASSLAGPETQYF
-	TRBJ1-4	-	TRBV5-6	TGTGCCAGCAGCTTGGTGGGGCGTCGGGGGGCTAATGAAAAACTGTTTTTT	CASSLVGRRGANEKLFF
-	TRBJ1-5	-	TRBV7-3	TGTGCCAGCAGCTTAACGCCTGCCGGGCCCCAGCATTTT	CASSLTPAGPQHF
-	TRBJ1-5	-	TRBV13	TGTGCCAGCAGCTTAGGGCAGGGTTTGCATTTT	CASSLGQGLHF
TRBD1	TRBJ1-4	-	TRBV10-2	TGCGCCAGCAGGGGACAGTTTACAACTAATGAAAAACTGTTTTTT	CASRGQFTTNEKLFF
-	TRBJ1-1	few	TRBV5-5	TGTGCCAGCAGCTTAGACCCAGGTACCAACACTGAAGCTTTCTTT	CASSLDPGTNTEAFF
TRBD2	TRBJ2-3	-	TRBV5-1	TGCGCCAGCAGCTTGGCCGCTAGCGGACGGAGCACAGATACGCAGTATTTT	CASSLAASGRSTDTQYF
-	TRBJ2-5	few	TRBV6-1	TGTGCCAGCACCCGCTGGGGGAACCAAGAGACCCAGTACTTC	CASTRWGNQETQYF
TRBD2	TRBJ2-3	-	TRBV20-1	TGCAGTGTTAGTACTAGCGGGATTGGAGATACGCAGTATTTT	CSVSTSGIGDTQYF
-	TRBJ1-4	once	TRBV20-1	TGCAGTGCTAGAGATCGCGGGGGAACAACTAATGAAAAACTGTTTTTT	CSARDRGGTTNEKLFF
TRBD1	TRBJ1-5	-	TRBV10-3	TGTGTCACCGGGACAGGATATAGCAATCAGCCCCAGCATTTT	CVTGTGYSNQPQHF
TRBD1	TRBJ2-7	medium-sized	TRBV19	TGTGCCAGTAGTATTGACAGGGGCTACGAGCAGTACTTC	CASSIDRGYEQYF
-	TRBJ1-2	-	TRBV5-1	TGCGCCAGCAGCTTGGCCCCAGGGGCAGACTATGGCTACACCTTC	CASSLAPGADYGYTF
-	TRBJ1-1	medium-sized	TRBV6-4	TGTGCCAGCAGTGACTCGAGTATGACTGAAGCTTTCTTT	CASSDSSMTEAFF
-	TRBJ2-7	-	TRBV19	TGTGCCAGTAGTACAGCATCATCGCCCTTTTACGGGCATTACTTC	CASSTASSPFYGHYF
-	TRBJ2-7	few	TRBV7-2	TGTGCCAGCAGCTTAGAAGGAGGGAGATTCTACGAGCAGTACTTC	CASSLEGGRFYEQYF
TRBD1	TRBJ1-3	few	TRBV4-3	TGCGCCAGCAGCCAAGATTGGGGACAGGGGTTAGGAAACACCATATATTTT	CASSQDWGQGLGNTIYF
-	TRBJ2-5	few	TRBV3-1	TGTGCCAGCAGGCGGGGTAAAGAGACCCAGTACTTC	CASRRGKETQYF